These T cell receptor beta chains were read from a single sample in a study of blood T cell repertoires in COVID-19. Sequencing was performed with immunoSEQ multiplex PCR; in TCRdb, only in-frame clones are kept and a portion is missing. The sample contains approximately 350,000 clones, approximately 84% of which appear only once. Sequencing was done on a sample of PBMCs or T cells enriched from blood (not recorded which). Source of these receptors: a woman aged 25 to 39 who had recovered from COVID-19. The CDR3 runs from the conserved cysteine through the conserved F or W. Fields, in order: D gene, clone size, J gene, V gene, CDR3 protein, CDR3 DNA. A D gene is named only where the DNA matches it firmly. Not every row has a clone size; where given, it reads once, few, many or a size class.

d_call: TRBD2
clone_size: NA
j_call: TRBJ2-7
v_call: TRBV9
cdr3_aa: CASSPLTSGRSYEQYF
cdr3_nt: TGTGCCAGCAGCCCCCTAACTAGCGGGAGGTCGTACGAGCAGTACTTC

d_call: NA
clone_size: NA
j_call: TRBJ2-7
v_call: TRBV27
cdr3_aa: CASSASGGSYYEQYF
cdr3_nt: TGTGCCAGCAGTGCCTCAGGGGGGAGTTACTACGAGCAGTACTTC

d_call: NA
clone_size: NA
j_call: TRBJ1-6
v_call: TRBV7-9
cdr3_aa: CASRAASSYNSPLHF
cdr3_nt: TGTGCCAGCAGGGCGGCTAGCTCCTATAATTCACCCCTCCACTTT

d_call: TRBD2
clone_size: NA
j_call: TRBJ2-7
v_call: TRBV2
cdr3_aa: CASSEVPAGDEQYF
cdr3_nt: TGTGCCAGCAGTGAGGTCCCAGCGGGAGACGAGCAGTACTTC

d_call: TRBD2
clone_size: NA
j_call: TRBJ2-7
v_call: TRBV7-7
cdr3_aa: CASSLGSGGAYEQYF
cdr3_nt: TGTGCTAGCAGCTTAGGTAGCGGGGGAGCCTACGAGCAGTACTTC

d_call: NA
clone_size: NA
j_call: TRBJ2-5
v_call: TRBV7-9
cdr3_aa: CASSLGSASGWETQYF
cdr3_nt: TGTGCCAGCAGCTTGGGGTCGGCAAGCGGTTGGGAGACCCAGTACTTC

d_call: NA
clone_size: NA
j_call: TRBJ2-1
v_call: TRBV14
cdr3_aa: CASSQAINSYNEQFF
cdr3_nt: TGTGCCAGCAGCCAAGCTATCAACTCCTACAATGAGCAGTTCTTC

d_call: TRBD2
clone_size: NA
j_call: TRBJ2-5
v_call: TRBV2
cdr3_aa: CASSIRLAAYQETQYF
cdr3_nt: TGTGCCAGCAGTATCAGACTAGCGGCGTACCAAGAGACCCAGTACTTC

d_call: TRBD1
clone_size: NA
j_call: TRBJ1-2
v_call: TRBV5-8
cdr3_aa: CASSPRQGGGYTF
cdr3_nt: TGTGCCAGCAGCCCTCGACAGGGAGGTGGCTACACCTTC

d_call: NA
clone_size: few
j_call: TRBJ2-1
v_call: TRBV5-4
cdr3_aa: CASSFNNEQFF
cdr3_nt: TGTGCCAGCAGCTTCAACAATGAGCAGTTCTTC

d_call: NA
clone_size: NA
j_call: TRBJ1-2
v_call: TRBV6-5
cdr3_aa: CASSQQGLQGYTF
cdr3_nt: TGTGCCAGCAGTCAACAGGGATTGCAAGGCTACACCTTC

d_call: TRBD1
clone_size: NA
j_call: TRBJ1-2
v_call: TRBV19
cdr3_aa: CASSIRTGRNGYTF
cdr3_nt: TGTGCCAGTAGTATAAGGACAGGGAGGAATGGCTACACCTTC

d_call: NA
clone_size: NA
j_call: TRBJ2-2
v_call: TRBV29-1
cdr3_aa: CSVSRAGANTGELFF
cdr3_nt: TGCAGCGTTTCCAGGGCAGGCGCGAACACCGGGGAGCTGTTTTTT